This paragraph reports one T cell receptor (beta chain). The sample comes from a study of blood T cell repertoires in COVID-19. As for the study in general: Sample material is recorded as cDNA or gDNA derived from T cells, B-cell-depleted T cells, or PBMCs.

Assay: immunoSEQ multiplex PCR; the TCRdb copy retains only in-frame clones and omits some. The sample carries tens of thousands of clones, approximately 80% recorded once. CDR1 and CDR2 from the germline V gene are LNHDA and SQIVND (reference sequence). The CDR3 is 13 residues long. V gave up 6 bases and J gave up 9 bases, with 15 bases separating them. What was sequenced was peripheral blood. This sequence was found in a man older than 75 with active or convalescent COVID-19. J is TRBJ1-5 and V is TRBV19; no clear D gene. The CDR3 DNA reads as TGTGCCAGTAGACCGACCGGGAGCAGGCCCCAGCATTTT. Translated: CASRPTGSRPQHF.